The T cell receptor (beta chain) under discussion was sequenced for a study of OX40 agonist ivuxolimab in advanced cancers. Background on the whole study: The costimulatory receptor OX40 (CD134) was targeted by ivuxolimab, a fully human IgG2 agonistic monoclonal antibody. Intravenous ivuxolimab was administered to patients every 2 weeks at six dose levels: 0.01, 0.1, 0.3, 1.5, 3 and 10 mg/kg. Of the 52 patients in dose escalation, 19 had hepatocellular carcinoma, some 15 had melanoma, 9 had renal cell carcinoma and 9 had head and neck cancer. The dose-escalation cohort was about 83% male with a mean age of roughly 62 years, ranging from roughly 20 to 80. Patients were allowed to have had prior anti-PD-1, anti-PD-L1 or anti-CTLA-4 therapy, and around 37% of the dose-escalation patients had previously received checkpoint inhibitors. Three dose-escalation patients achieved partial responses, one with hepatocellular carcinoma and two with cutaneous melanoma. Peripheral TCRbeta sequencing aimed to test whether ivuxolimab altered TCR sequence diversity and caused clonal T-cell expansion. The paper covers the monotherapy dose-escalation part of the phase I ivuxolimab trial, which included N ≈ 57 patients. What the authors observed across the whole study: Low levels of normalized T-cell clonal expansion were also seen in some patients who did not respond. Antigen specificity was not determined for the clonally expanded peripheral T cells. After ivuxolimab, CD8+ T cells had more expanded clones than CD4+ T cells on average. At doses of 0.1 to 3.0 mg/kg, clonal expansion of both CD4+ and CD8+ blood T cells was observed from baseline to week 6. Partial responders in the 0.1-3.0 mg/kg groups had among the lowest normalized peripheral clonal expansion, especially among CD8+ T cells.

This clone showed up just once. What antigen it recognizes has not been identified. It has no much larger one-base neighbor in the sample; base qualities were not kept. To sequence the TCRbeta CDR3 region, genomic DNA was isolated from the sorted cells. The immunoSEQ Assay was used to sequence the TCRbeta CDR3 regions. TCRdb holds this immuneACCESS table with in-frame rearrangements only. Some clones are missing; in checked studies, unresolved V genes explain under half, and the rest has no known cause. A total of some 82,000 clones appear in this sample, approximately 86% of them only once. Of the sample, 0.75% to 0.95% is held by the ten largest clones. The germline V gene encodes CDR1 MNHNY and CDR2 SVGAGI (reference sequence). The CDR3 holds 14 amino acids from the cysteine to the phenylalanine. Of all the DNA, just the CDR3 is kept, 42 bases in frame from base 1. V has 6 bases trimmed and J has 5 bases trimmed; junction bases matching no gene number 7.

The trial excluded patients who had a history of autoimmune disease or who were on systemic immunosuppression. Peripheral blood for TCR sequencing was collected from all dose cohorts at baseline, on cycle 4 day 1, and on cycle 7 day 1. Samples were obtained from an open-label, multicenter, first-in-human phase I dose-escalation trial of ivuxolimab. The trial enrolled adults with locally advanced or metastatic head and neck squamous cell, hepatocellular, melanoma or renal cell carcinoma. Before TCR sequencing, CD4+ T cells and CD8+ T cells from peripheral blood were sorted into separate populations.

The sequenced sample was CD4+ or CD8+ T cells sorted from blood, obtained in a trial of the OX40 agonist ivuxolimab. The chain uses TRBV6-6 and TRBJ2-5; a stretch of 9 junction bases matches TRBD1. This clonotype originated in an adult with an advanced solid tumor such as melanoma, head and neck, liver or kidney cancer. The DNA sequence is as follows: TGTGCCAGCAGAGCACAGGGGGCGAGGGAGACCCAGTACTTC. Translated, it reads CASRAQGARETQYF.